One and the same sample provided the 32 T cell receptor beta chains below, sequenced in a study of beta chain features in type 1 diabetes. Of the isolated RNA, all was reverse transcribed, and so the sequenced material was expressed TCRB transcripts. Assay used: immunoSEQ multiplex PCR; TCRdb lists only in-frame clones, some missing. The sample holds 300,000 to 450,000 clones; roughly 12% are singletons and the top ten take approximately 0.015%. Sequenced sample: naive CD4+ T cells from blood. Receptors originate from a young man in good health.

The J gene is TRBJ1-1, the V gene TRBV7-2; maybe TRBD1 (5 bases). Germline V gene sequence: CDR1 SGHTA, CDR2 FQGNSA. The CDR3 totals 14 residues. Between the trimmed V and J ends, which lost 1 base and 1 base, there was a span of 7 bases. The CDR3: CASSLVGGNTEAFF. Here the CDR3 DNA reads TGTGCCAGCAGCTTAGTGGGGGGGAACACTGAAGCTTTCTTT.

This clone has only a few counts. CDR3 amino acids: CASSRQGEETQYF. CDR3 coding DNA: TGTGCCAGCAGTCGACAGGGGGAAGAGACCCAGTACTTC. The chain couples TRBV27 to TRBJ2-5; TRBD1 matches 9 bases. Looked up from germline, CDR1 is MNHEY and CDR2 is SMNVEV (reference sequence). The CDR3 spans 13 residues. V lost 5 bases to trimming and J lost 3 bases; unmatched junction nucleotides: 1.

The J gene is TRBJ1-1, the V gene TRBV25-1; 7 bases are shared with TRBD1. Losses at the gene ends were 0 bases for V and 1 base for J; bases not matched to a gene: 2. The CDR3 is made up of 15 amino acids. Germline V gene data show CDR1 as MGHDK and CDR2 as SYGVNS. The CDR3 DNA is TGTGCCAGCAGTGAATATTACAGGGGGAACACTGAAGCTTTCTTT. Encoded protein: CASSEYYRGNTEAFF.

The chain has TRBV5-4 and TRBJ2-2, with D tentatively TRBD2 (6 bases). The CDR3 runs 14 residues. Trimming stripped 5 bases from V and 4 bases from J, with 12 bases between. Germline lookup yields CDR1 SGHNT and CDR2 YYREEE (reference sequence). CDR3 sequence: CASSRDSITGELFF. CDR3 in DNA: TGTGCCAGCAGTCGGGACTCCATCACCGGGGAGCTGTTTTTT.

The V and J genes are TRBV2 and TRBJ2-5; the D is unclear. V lost 5 bases and J lost 7, with 8 bases in between. This CDR3 is built from 11 residues. Germline CDR1 and CDR2: SNHLY and FYNNEI. This CDR3 reads CASSLRLTQYF. CDR3 nucleotides: TGTGCCAGCAGTCTTCGACTGACCCAGTACTTC.

The genes are TRBV29-1 and TRBJ2-3; D is possibly TRBD1 (7 bases). V was shortened by 4 bases and J by 3 bases, with 11 bases between the two germline ends. Germline V gene lookup returns CDR1 SQVTM and CDR2 ANQGSEA. The CDR3 length is 13 residues. The CDR3 region has the DNA TGCAGCGTTGGGAGGGGGCTTACAGATACGCAGTATTTT. As protein: CSVGRGLTDTQYF.

This clone was counted a few times. The rearrangement links TRBV7-2 to TRBJ2-7, with TRBD2 as a possible D gene (6 bases). Per the germline V gene, CDR1 is SGHTA and CDR2 is FQGNSA. The CDR3 contains 18 residues. Trimming pared 2 bases from V and 5 bases from J, leaving 25 bases between. Written as DNA, the CDR3 is TGTGCCAGCAGCTTATGGGGCCCCGGGATCGAGGGAGGCCACGAGCAGTACTTC. It specifies CASSLWGPGIEGGHEQYF.

This clone has just a few counts. The chain combines TRBV4-3 with TRBJ2-5; possible D gene TRBD1, 6 bases. Germline V gene sequence: CDR1 LGHNA, CDR2 YSLEER. The germline V and J ends were trimmed by 2 bases and 3 bases, with 13 bases remaining between them. CDR3 length: 15 residues. DNA for the CDR3: TGCGCCAGCAGCCAAAACCCCCACAGGGAAGAGACCCAGTACTTC. Its protein product is CASSQNPHREETQYF.

The sample holds a few counts of this clone. V is TRBV6-5 and J is TRBJ2-4; 9 nucleotides align to TRBD1. The CDR3 totals 14 residues. Trimming took 5 bases from V and 8 from J; bases not matched to a gene: 7. CDR1 is MNHEY and CDR2 is SVGAGI in the germline V gene. The CDR3 reads CASSMTGGRDIQYF. For the CDR3, the DNA is TGTGCCAGCAGTATGACAGGGGGACGGGACATTCAGTACTTC.

The genes are TRBV5-1 and TRBJ2-3; 10 bases are a match to TRBD2. Germline CDR1 is SGHRS and CDR2 is YFSETQ. The CDR3 has 14 amino acids. The V segment lost 5 bases and the J segment 3 bases; nucleotides outside the gene matches: 3. CDR3 amino acids: CASSRTSGTDTQYF. The CDR3 DNA reads as TGCGCCAGCAGTAGGACTAGCGGTACAGATACGCAGTATTTT.

This clone was seen more than once but under ten times. V gene TRBV10-3 combines with J gene TRBJ1-2; 8 bases line up with TRBD1. Per germline, CDR1 ENHRY and CDR2 SYGVKD. Trimming took 4 bases from V and 7 from J; bases not matched to a gene: 5. The CDR3 loop spans 13 amino acids. The CDR3 loop is CAISAQGAGGYTF. The CDR3 DNA reads TGTGCCATCAGTGCTCAGGGGGCTGGTGGCTACACCTTC.

This clone has only a few counts. The CDR3 loop is CASSSPPLAGASYEQYF. The CDR3 nucleotides read TGTGCCAGCAGCTCTCCCCCATTAGCGGGAGCGTCCTACGAGCAGTACTTC. The gene calls are TRBV7-9 and TRBJ2-7; the match to TRBD2 covers 9 bases. Germline V gene lookup returns CDR1 SEHNR and CDR2 FQNEAQ (reference sequence). There are 17 residues in the CDR3. V lost 4 bases, J lost 1 base, and 11 bases stayed unmatched. The full variable domain, rest sourced from reference TRBV7-9 and TRBJ2-7, is DTGVSQNPRHKITKRGQNVTFRCDPISEHNRLYWYRQTLGQGPEFLTYFQNEAQLEKSRLLSDRFSAERPKGSFSTLEIQRTEQGDSAMYLCASSSPPLAGASYEQYFGPGTRLTVT.

This clone was seen more than once but under ten times. The chain links TRBV30 to TRBJ2-5; tentative D call: TRBD2 (5 bases). The length of the CDR3 is 13 residues. Trimming left V 0 bases short and J 5 bases short, with 10 bases between. Per the germline V gene, CDR1 is GTSNPN and CDR2 is SVGIG (reference sequence). CDR3 region: CAWSVGMYETQYF. CDR3 DNA sequence: TGTGCCTGGAGTGTCGGGATGTACGAGACCCAGTACTTC.

This clone was found many times. As DNA, the CDR3 is TGTGCCAGTAGATCGACAGGTAACTACGAGCAGTACTTC. Encoded protein: CASRSTGNYEQYF. This chain connects TRBV19 to TRBJ2-7; TRBD1 is a possible D gene (6 bases). The CDR3 spans 13 residues. Germline assignment: CDR1 LNHDA and CDR2 SQIVND (reference sequence). V gave up 6 bases and J gave up 3 bases, with 12 bases separating them.

This clone was seen more than once but under ten times. The chain has TRBV28 and TRBJ1-5; unclear D gene. Germline CDR1 MDHEN, CDR2 SYDVKM. V was pared by 2 bases and J by 0 bases, with 8 bases between. The CDR3 runs 15 residues. The CDR3 nucleotides are TGTGCCAGCAGTTTAGGCGGGAATAGCAATCAGCCCCAGCATTTT. As protein: CASSLGGNSNQPQHF.

The table lists this clone with a few counts. As DNA, the CDR3 is TGTGCCAGCAGGTCAGGGTCGACCTACGAGCAGTACTTC. Translating gives CASRSGSTYEQYF. The genes are TRBV2 and TRBJ2-7; D possibly corresponds to TRBD1 (5 bases). Per the germline V gene, CDR1 is SNHLY and CDR2 is FYNNEI. The CDR3 has 13 residues. The ends were cut back, 6 bases at V and 2 bases at J, with 11 bases in the middle.

This clone occurred a few times. The chain links TRBV5-1 to TRBJ2-1; 12 positions agree with TRBD2. Trimming at V came to 4 bases and at J to 4 bases, leaving 6 bases not matched to a gene. CDR3 length: 16 residues. Germline V gene sequence: CDR1 SGHRS, CDR2 YFSETQ. CDR3 protein: CASSAPTSGGYNEQFF. The CDR3 coding sequence is TGCGCCAGCAGCGCCCCGACTAGCGGGGGATACAATGAGCAGTTCTTC.

The V gene is TRBV5-4, the J gene TRBJ1-2; 9 nucleotides align to TRBD1. Germline V gene sequence: CDR1 SGHNT, CDR2 YYREEE (reference sequence). J lost 7 bases, V lost 4 bases, and 5 bases had no gene match. The CDR3 spans 13 residues. CDR3 sequence reads: CASSRTGGGGYTF. DNA of the CDR3: TGTGCCAGCAGCCGCACAGGGGGCGGTGGCTACACCTTC.

The CDR3 sequence is CAWSWGPGELFF. The DNA of the CDR3 is TGTGCCTGGAGCTGGGGGCCCGGGGAGCTGTTTTTT. This sequence joins TRBV30 and TRBJ2-2; TRBD1 is a possible D gene (6 bases). The germline gives CDR1 GTSNPN, CDR2 SVGIG (reference sequence). V shed 3 bases and J shed 6 bases, with 8 bases lying between them. The CDR3 is made up of 12 amino acids.

The V gene is TRBV28, the J gene TRBJ2-5; D is possibly TRBD1 (5 bases). The CDR3 has 13 residues. Trimming pared 10 bases from V and 7 bases from J, leaving 19 bases between. CDR1 is MDHEN and CDR2 is SYDVKM in the germline V gene. The CDR3 sequence is CAISVGATGTQYF. The CDR3 region has the DNA TGTGCCATTTCTGTAGGGGCTACCGGGACCCAGTACTTC.

The rearrangement links TRBV7-2 to TRBJ2-3; TRBD2 is a possible D gene (6 bases). There are 13 residues in the CDR3. Per the germline V gene, CDR1 is SGHTA and CDR2 is FQGNSA. Trimming stripped 5 bases from V and 4 bases from J, with 10 bases between. The CDR3: CASSLGLSDTQYF. CDR3 sequence (DNA): TGTGCCAGCAGCCTAGGACTATCAGATACGCAGTATTTT.

In its sample, this clone was seen a few times. This chain connects TRBV5-4 to TRBJ1-2; D gene ambiguous. Trimming left V 2 bases short and J 6 bases short, with 8 bases between. Germline lookup yields CDR1 SGHNT and CDR2 YYREEE (reference sequence). The CDR3 has 12 residues. CDR3 coding DNA: TGTGCCAGCAGCTTCGGGGTGAATGGCTACACCTTC. Translated: CASSFGVNGYTF.

This chain links TRBV19 with TRBJ1-5; 8 bases line up with TRBD1. The CDR3 totals 18 residues. From germline, CDR1 is LNHDA and CDR2 SQIVND (reference sequence). Trimming at V came to 1 base and at J to 3 bases, leaving 11 bases not matched to a gene. In DNA form, the CDR3 reads TGTGCCAGTAGTATAGGGACAGGGTATAGACGTTTCAATCAGCCCCAGCATTTT. This sequence encodes CASSIGTGYRRFNQPQHF.

The chain has TRBV6-5 and TRBJ2-2, with 8 bases fitting TRBD2. Germline trimming cut 6 bases from V and 2 bases from J; bases unmatched to any gene: 5. The CDR3 spans 15 residues. Germline assignment: CDR1 MNHEY and CDR2 SVGAGI. CDR3 region: CASRQLAANTGELFF. CDR3 in DNA: TGTGCCAGCAGACAACTAGCGGCAAACACCGGGGAGCTGTTTTTT.

This clone turned up a few times. The CDR3, as DNA: TGTGCCAGCAGCTTAAGTCTAGCGGGAGTCACCGGGGAGCTGTTTTTT. It specifies CASSLSLAGVTGELFF. The chain employs TRBV7-3 and TRBJ2-2; TRBD2 matches at 10 bases. The CDR3 contains 16 residues. Germline CDR1 SGHTA, CDR2 FQGTGA. V lost 1 base and J lost 4; bases outside the gene matches: 3.

The chain is built from TRBV1 and TRBJ1-2; the tabulated D call, TRBD1, remains unverified against the DNA. TRBV1 is given as a pseudogene. The CDR3 runs 14 residues. The CDR3 region is CTSGGSTGFYGYTF. Written as DNA, the CDR3 is TGCACCAGCGGAGGATCGACAGGGTTCTATGGCTACACCTTC.

The CDR3 nucleotides are TGTGCCAGCAGGACCGGGGACAGGGCGGTGCAGTACTTC. Amino acid sequence: CASRTGDRAVQYF. V is TRBV11-2 and J is TRBJ2-7, with 9 bases lining up with TRBD1. Germline-derived CDR1 and CDR2 are SGHAT and FQNNGV. Losses at the gene ends were 6 bases for V and 9 bases for J; bases not matched to a gene: 9. This CDR3 is 13 amino acids long.

This chain links TRBV7-2 with TRBJ2-7; 7 bases are shared with TRBD1. CDR1 and CDR2 (germline): SGHTA, FQGNSA. There are 14 residues in the CDR3. The ends lost 8 bases at V and 1 base at J; junction bases unmatched: 8. The CDR3: CASRQGLESYEQYF. CDR3 in DNA: TGTGCCAGCCGACAGGGATTGGAGTCCTACGAGCAGTACTTC.

This clone has just a few counts. V usage is TRBV19 and J usage is TRBJ1-5, with 7 nucleotides matching TRBD1. V lost 9 bases to trimming and J lost 6 bases; unmatched junction nucleotides: 17. The CDR3 is 16 residues long. Germline CDR1 LNHDA, CDR2 SQIVND (reference sequence). The CDR3 DNA reads TGTGCCAGCACCCAGGGAGGACAGGTGCTGGGTCAGCCCCAGCATTTT. Translated: CASTQGGQVLGQPQHF. Complete variable domain (other parts from reference TRBV19 and TRBJ1-5): DGGITQSPKYLFRKEGQNVTLSCEQNLNHDAMYWYRQDPGQGLRLIYYSQIVNDFQKGDIAEGYSVSREKKESFPLTVTSAQKNPTAFYLCASTQGGQVLGQPQHFGDGTRLSIL.

This clone has more than one count but fewer than ten. The chain recombines TRBV28 with TRBJ2-7, with 11 bases fitting TRBD2. V was pared by 6 bases and J by 2 bases, with 6 bases of the junction left unmatched. The V gene's germline CDR1 is MDHEN and CDR2 SYDVKM. CDR3 size: 15 residues. CDR3 sequence: CASSPGTSGAYEQYF. CDR3 in DNA: TGTGCCAGCAGCCCCGGGACTAGCGGTGCCTACGAGCAGTACTTC.

The chain uses TRBV27 and TRBJ2-6; TRBD2 matches 10 bases. The germline gives CDR1 MNHEY, CDR2 SMNVEV (reference sequence). J was trimmed by 0 bases and V by 5 bases; bases with no gene match: 7. The CDR3 loop spans 18 amino acids. In DNA form, the CDR3 reads TGTGCCAGCAGTCCCCATAGCGGGGGGACCTCTGGGGCCAACGTCCTGACTTTC. Its translation: CASSPHSGGTSGANVLTF.

The chain carries TRBV5-1 and TRBJ2-2; 11 nucleotides line up with TRBD2. Germline CDR1 is SGHRS and CDR2 is YFSETQ. The CDR3 extends over 17 amino acids. The V and J ends lost 1 base and 0 bases, in that order; junction bases with no gene match: 2. CDR3 DNA sequence: TGCGCCAGCAGCTTGACTAGCGGGGGCCCGAACACCGGGGAGCTGTTTTTT. The encoded protein is CASSLTSGGPNTGELFF.